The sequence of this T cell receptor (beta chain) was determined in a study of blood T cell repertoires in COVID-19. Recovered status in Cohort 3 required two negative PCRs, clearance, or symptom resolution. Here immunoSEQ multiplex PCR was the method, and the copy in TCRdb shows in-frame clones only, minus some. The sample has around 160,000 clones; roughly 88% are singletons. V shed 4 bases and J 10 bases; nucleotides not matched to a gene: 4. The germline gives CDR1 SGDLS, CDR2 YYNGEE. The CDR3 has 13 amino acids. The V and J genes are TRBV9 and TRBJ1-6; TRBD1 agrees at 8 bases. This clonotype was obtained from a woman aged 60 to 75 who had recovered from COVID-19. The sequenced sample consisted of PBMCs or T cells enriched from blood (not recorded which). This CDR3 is CASSRTGNSPLHF. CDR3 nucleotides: TGTGCCAGCAGCAGGACAGGGAACTCACCCCTCCACTTT.